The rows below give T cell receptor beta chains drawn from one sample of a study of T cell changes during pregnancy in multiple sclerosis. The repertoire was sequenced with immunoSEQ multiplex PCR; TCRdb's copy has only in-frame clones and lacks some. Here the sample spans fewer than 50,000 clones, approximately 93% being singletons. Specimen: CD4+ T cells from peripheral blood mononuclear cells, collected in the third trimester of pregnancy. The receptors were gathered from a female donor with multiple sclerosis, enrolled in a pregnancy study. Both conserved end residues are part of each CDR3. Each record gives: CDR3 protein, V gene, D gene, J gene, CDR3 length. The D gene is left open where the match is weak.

CASSSRAGGIDTQYF	TRBV28	TRBD2	TRBJ2-3	15
CASSEWRGLAKNIQYF	TRBV6-1	NA	TRBJ2-4	16
CASSTWTGLNSPLHF	TRBV27	NA	TRBJ1-6	15
CASSIAGVGGDIQYF	TRBV5-4	TRBD2	TRBJ2-4	15
CASSWGQGNAQYF	TRBV11-3	TRBD1	TRBJ2-7	13
CASSLTMTSYEQYF	TRBV11-1	NA	TRBJ2-7	14
CSVETGGGETQYF	TRBV29-1	TRBD1	TRBJ2-5	13
CASSLVREETQYF	TRBV7-9	NA	TRBJ2-5	13
CAWARGGGSGANVLTF	TRBV30	NA	TRBJ2-6	16
CASSLSGFQPQHF	TRBV11-2	NA	TRBJ1-5	13
CNAGVAEAFF	TRBV20-1	NA	TRBJ1-1	10
CAWSVGLAGASKNIQYF	TRBV30	TRBD2	TRBJ2-4	17
CASSRMGPGGGVEQFF	TRBV7-3	TRBD1	TRBJ2-1	16
CASSPRQGPTEAFF	TRBV7-9	TRBD1	TRBJ1-1	14